One sample yielded the 28 T cell receptor beta chains listed below, sequenced in a study of blood T cell repertoires in COVID-19 (TCRdb year 2020). To prepare the library, the immunoSEQ multiplex PCR assay was applied. TCRdb mirrors the immuneACCESS table, restricted to in-frame sequences. Some clones are absent from its copies; in checked studies, under half trace to an unresolved V gene, and the reason for the others is unknown. This sample lists roughly 330,000 clones; 87% were detected once. The ten largest account for approximately 5% of the sample. Sequenced material: PBMCs or T cells enriched from blood (not recorded which). These receptors were collected from a woman aged 30 to 39 who had recovered from COVID-19.

This clone was detected only once. The gene calls are TRBV5-1 and TRBJ2-1; tentative D call: TRBD1 (6 bases). The CDR3 is made up of 13 amino acids. Germline lookup yields CDR1 SGHRS and CDR2 YFSETQ. Trimming removed 4 bases at V and 3 bases at J, with 8 bases between. The CDR3 spells CASSEDSYNEQFF. The CDR3 DNA sequence: TGCGCCAGCAGCGAGGACAGCTACAATGAGCAGTTCTTC.

This clone was seen only once. The V and J genes are TRBV5-6 and TRBJ1-2; 7 nucleotides line up with TRBD1. In germline, CDR1 is SGHDT, CDR2 YYEEEE. This CDR3 has 16 residues. Germline trimming cut 0 bases from V and 6 bases from J; bases unmatched to any gene: 11. The CDR3 loop is CASSLDHRGPLDGYTF. DNA of the CDR3: TGTGCCAGCAGCTTGGACCACAGGGGCCCTTTAGATGGCTACACCTTC.

The table lists this clone with a count of one. This chain connects TRBV19 to TRBJ2-3, with D perhaps TRBD2 (5 bases). Germline CDR1 LNHDA, CDR2 SQIVND (reference sequence). The CDR3 length is 14 residues. The ends were cut back, 1 base at V and 3 bases at J, with 8 bases in the middle. CDR3: CASSIVRGTDTQYF. For the CDR3, the DNA is TGTGCCAGTAGTATAGTCCGGGGAACAGATACGCAGTATTTT.

The chain recombines TRBV7-9 with TRBJ2-4, with 7 bases matching TRBD1. The length of the CDR3 is 18 residues. J lost 0 bases, V lost 3 bases, and 11 bases had no gene match. Germline V CDR1 and CDR2: SEHNR, FQNEAQ (reference sequence). The CDR3 nucleotides read TGTGCCAGCAGCTTTGCCTTGACAGGGTCGGGAGCCAAAAACATTCAGTACTTC. Encoded protein: CASSFALTGSGAKNIQYF.

This clone was picked up one time. The rearrangement joins TRBV19 to TRBJ1-2; a possible D gene is TRBD1 (6 bases). This CDR3 has 14 amino acids. Trimming took 6 bases from V and 6 from J, leaving 17 bases between them. Germline V gene data show CDR1 as LNHDA and CDR2 as SQIVND (reference sequence). The CDR3 spells CASRRTDRFHGYTF. As DNA, the CDR3 is TGTGCCAGTAGGAGGACAGACAGGTTTCATGGCTACACCTTC.

This clone has only a few counts. The V and J genes are TRBV9 and TRBJ2-7; 12 bases map to TRBD2. V lost 0 bases to trimming and J lost 6 bases; unmatched junction nucleotides: 1. Germline V CDR1 and CDR2: SGDLS, YYNGEE. This CDR3 has 14 amino acids. The CDR3 loop reads CASSVEGLAGEQYF. The CDR3 nucleotides read TGTGCCAGCAGCGTAGAGGGACTAGCGGGCGAGCAGTACTTC.

The chain couples TRBV9 to TRBJ2-2, with D unresolved. Germline V gives CDR1 SGDLS, CDR2 YYNGEE. Trimming removed 0 bases at V and 6 bases at J, with 9 bases between. CDR3 length: 14 residues. The CDR3 region is CASSVDTVPGELFF. The CDR3 DNA reads as TGTGCCAGCAGCGTAGATACAGTCCCCGGGGAGCTGTTTTTT.

The chain links TRBV5-1 to TRBJ2-2, with 9 bases aligning to TRBD2. Germline assignment: CDR1 SGHRS and CDR2 YFSETQ. V lost 4 bases and J lost 6; bases outside the gene matches: 4. The CDR3 runs 14 residues. This chain's CDR3 is CASSLPSGAGELFF. CDR3 sequence (DNA): TGCGCCAGCAGCCTACCTAGCGGGGCCGGGGAGCTGTTTTTT.

The chain combines TRBV27 with TRBJ1-2, with D uncertain. The CDR3 extends over 13 amino acids. Trimming shortened V by 0 bases and J by 8 bases, and 10 bases separated the two germline ends. CDR1 is MNHEY and CDR2 is SMNVEV in the germline V gene (reference sequence). The CDR3 spells CASSLSGGRGYTF. CDR3 bases: TGTGCCAGCAGTTTATCGGGCGGGCGCGGCTACACCTTC.

The V call is TRBV11-2, the J call TRBJ2-7; TRBD1 agrees at 10 bases. Germline lookup yields CDR1 SGHAT and CDR2 FQNNGV. The junction had 2 bases not matched to a gene; V was cut back by 1 base and J by 2 bases. CDR3 length: 15 amino acids. This CDR3 is CASSLAGTGAYEQYF. CDR3 DNA: TGTGCCAGCAGCTTAGCCGGGACAGGGGCCTACGAGCAGTACTTC.

The rearrangement links TRBV29-1 to TRBJ2-1; 9 bases line up with TRBD1. V shed 4 bases, J shed 4 bases, and the junction held 14 bases outside the gene matches. This CDR3 comprises 17 residues. Looked up from germline, CDR1 is SQVTM and CDR2 is ANQGSEA. Written as DNA, the CDR3 is TGCAGCGTTGTTTGGCCGGGACAGGGAGTTCGGTACAATGAGCAGTTCTTC. Protein sequence: CSVVWPGQGVRYNEQFF.

The genes are TRBV11-2 and TRBJ1-3; no clear D gene. The V gene's germline CDR1 is SGHAT and CDR2 FQNNGV. The CDR3 consists of 13 residues. The ends were cut back, 2 bases at V and 8 bases at J, with 10 bases in the middle. The CDR3 spells CASSLSLRDTIYF. CDR3 nucleotide sequence: TGTGCCAGCAGCTTATCTCTCCGGGACACCATATATTTT.

This sequence joins TRBV29-1 and TRBJ1-2; D is possibly TRBD1 (5 bases). Germline CDR1 reads SQVTM; CDR2 reads ANQGSEA. The CDR3 has 14 residues. V dropped 1 base and J dropped 7 bases, with 16 bases sitting between them. The chain's CDR3 is CSVEGTRGSGGYTF. The CDR3 region has the DNA TGCAGCGTTGAAGGGACAAGGGGCTCGGGTGGCTACACCTTC.

J is TRBJ1-3 and V is TRBV15; possible D gene TRBD1, 6 bases. V lost 2 bases to trimming and J lost 3 bases, with 17 bases between them. The CDR3 has 17 amino acids. Germline CDR1 LNHNV, CDR2 YYDKDF (reference sequence). The CDR3 DNA is TGTGCCACCAGCAGAACACTGGGAGGGGGGCGTGGAAACACCATATATTTT. Protein: CATSRTLGGGRGNTIYF. Drawing the rest from reference TRBV15 and TRBJ1-3, the complete variable domain is DAMVIQNPRYQVTQFGKPVTLSCSQTLNHNVMYWYQQKSSQAPKLLFHYYDKDFNNEADTPDNFQSRRPNTSFCFLDIRSPGLGDTAMYLCATSRTLGGGRGNTIYFGEGSWLTVV.

V gene TRBV5-1 combines with J gene TRBJ2-5; the match to TRBD1 covers 7 bases. From germline, CDR1 is SGHRS and CDR2 YFSETQ. Trimming removed 3 bases from V and 0 bases from J; junction bases left unmatched: 5. The CDR3 length is 15 residues. DNA of the CDR3: TGCGCCAGCAGCTCCCAGACAGGGAACCAAGAGACCCAGTACTTC. Translating gives CASSSQTGNQETQYF.

The chain links TRBV19 to TRBJ1-1; possible D gene TRBD1, 5 bases. V dropped 2 bases and J dropped 10 bases, with 11 bases sitting between them. This CDR3 has 12 residues. Germline assignment: CDR1 LNHDA and CDR2 SQIVND (reference sequence). The CDR3 is CASSIQGRVAFF. The CDR3 region has the DNA TGTGCCAGTAGTATACAGGGCCGGGTAGCTTTCTTT.

The V and J genes are TRBV7-8 and TRBJ2-3; TRBD2 might be the D (6 bases). V lost 8 bases and J 2 bases, leaving 14 bases between the germline ends. The CDR3 length is 14 residues. Germline V gene sequence: CDR1 SGHVS, CDR2 FQNEAQ. DNA of the CDR3: TGTGCCAGCTCCTCTTGGGACTCCACAGATACGCAGTATTTT. Its protein product is CASSSWDSTDTQYF.

The rearrangement links TRBV3-1 (or the pseudogene TRBV3-2) to TRBJ2-3, with 8 nucleotides matching TRBD2. The CDR3 has 15 amino acids. J was trimmed by 0 bases and V by 4 bases; bases with no gene match: 3. The V gene's germline CDR1 is LGHDT and CDR2 YNNKEL (reference sequence). The CDR3: CASSPGGTSTDTQYF. In nucleotides, the CDR3 is TGTGCCAGCAGCCCGGGGGGGACAAGCACAGATACGCAGTATTTT.

This clone was picked up one time. The rearrangement links TRBV15 to TRBJ2-3; 11 bases are a match to TRBD2. Germline values: CDR1 LNHNV, CDR2 YYDKDF (reference sequence). V shed 7 bases, J shed 3 bases, and the junction held 3 bases outside the gene matches. CDR3 length equals 14 residues. This chain's CDR3 is CATTSGGTTDTQYF. The DNA of the CDR3 is TGTGCCACCACTAGCGGGGGGACGACAGATACGCAGTATTTT.

The V call is TRBV30, the J call TRBJ1-1; D not resolved. Trimming removed 8 bases at V and 6 bases at J, with 16 bases between. The CDR3 length is 12 residues. In germline, CDR1 is GTSNPN, CDR2 SVGIG (reference sequence). The CDR3: CASRTTGSEAFF. In DNA form, the CDR3 reads TGTGCCAGCCGGACGACGGGGTCTGAAGCTTTCTTT.

The gene calls are TRBV2 and TRBJ1-1; D is possibly TRBD1 (5 bases). CDR3 length equals 14 residues. Germline lookup yields CDR1 SNHLY and CDR2 FYNNEI. Trimming shortened V by 1 base and J by 5 bases, and 11 bases separated the two germline ends. The CDR3, as DNA: TGTGCCAGCAGTGAAGGGGGACTAGGAACTGAAGCTTTCTTT. Its protein is CASSEGGLGTEAFF.

This clone was picked up one time. DNA of the CDR3: TGTGCCAGCAGTGACACCGGGACAGGGGTCTACGAGCAGTACTTC. Amino acids: CASSDTGTGVYEQYF. The chain employs TRBV6-1 and TRBJ2-7; 10 bases agree with TRBD1. V was pared by 3 bases and J by 3 bases, with 5 bases of the junction left unmatched. The CDR3 length is 15 residues. Germline V gene data show CDR1 as MNHNS and CDR2 as SASEGT.

The V call is TRBV5-6, the J call TRBJ1-2, with 8 nucleotides matching TRBD1. Germline V gene data show CDR1 as SGHDT and CDR2 as YYEEEE. CDR3 length: 16 amino acids. V lost 4 bases, J lost 4 bases, and 12 bases stayed unmatched. In DNA, the CDR3 is TGTGCCAGCAGCCCAGCAGCCGCAGGGGGCCGCTATGGCTACACCTTC. Translation gives CASSPAAAGGRYGYTF. Full variable domain (rest looked up from reference TRBV5-6 and TRBJ1-2): DAGVTQSPTHLIKTRGQQVTLRCSPKSGHDTVSWYQQALGQGPQFIFQYYEEEERQRGNFPDRFSGHQFPNYSSELNVNALLLGDSALYLCASSPAAAGGRYGYTFGSGTRLTVV.

This chain connects TRBV7-9 to TRBJ2-3; TRBD2 matches 9 bases. Losses at the gene ends were 4 bases for V and 4 bases for J; bases not matched to a gene: 6. The CDR3 loop spans 15 amino acids. CDR1 is SEHNR and CDR2 is FQNEAQ in the germline V gene (reference sequence). In nucleotides, the CDR3 is TGTGCCAGCAGCTACATAGCGGGGGCGGCAGATACGCAGTATTTT. Its protein product is CASSYIAGAADTQYF. Complete variable domain (other parts from reference TRBV7-9 and TRBJ2-3): DTGVSQNPRHKITKRGQNVTFRCDPISEHNRLYWYRQTLGQGPEFLTYFQNEAQLEKSRLLSDRFSAERPKGSFSTLEIQRTEQGDSAMYLCASSYIAGAADTQYFGPGTRLTVL.

This chain connects TRBV6-5 to TRBJ2-5; D is unclear. CDR1 and CDR2 (germline): MNHEY, SVGAGI. The germline V and J ends were trimmed by 6 bases and 5 bases, with 7 bases remaining between them. The CDR3 spans 11 residues. The CDR3 region is CASSTRETQYF. In nucleotides, the CDR3 is TGTGCCAGCAGCACCCGGGAGACCCAGTACTTC.

The CDR3: CASSTRTTYTEQYF. CDR3 coding DNA: TGCGCCAGCAGTACGCGGACTACATATACCGAGCAGTACTTC. The chain employs TRBV5-1 and TRBJ2-7; tentative D call: TRBD2 (6 bases). The V gene's germline CDR1 is SGHRS and CDR2 YFSETQ. Trimming shortened V by 5 bases and J by 6 bases, and 18 bases separated the two germline ends. The CDR3 contains 14 residues.

The chain carries TRBV11-2 and TRBJ2-1; 15 bases match TRBD2. V shed 5 bases and J 7 bases; nucleotides not matched to a gene: 6. Germline V CDR1 and CDR2: SGHAT, FQNNGV. The CDR3 totals 16 residues. CDR3 bases: TGTGCCAGCAGCCTCTGGACTAGCGGGGGGGAAAATGAGCAGTTCTTC. Translating it yields CASSLWTSGGENEQFF.

The J gene is TRBJ1-5, the V gene TRBV10-3; 7 nucleotides match TRBD1. V dropped 3 bases and J dropped 6; count of bases not matched to a gene: 14. The CDR3 is 17 residues long. Per germline, CDR1 ENHRY and CDR2 SYGVKD. The CDR3 DNA sequence: TGTGCCATCAGTGATTCCATGGGACAGTCGGCGGGTCAGCCCCAGCATTTT. Its protein product is CAISDSMGQSAGQPQHF.